One and the same sample provided the 7 T cell receptor beta chains below, sequenced in a study of T cells in Graves' hyperthyroidism and ophthalmopathy. Template material for amplifying TCR beta CDR3 regions consisted of RNA transcripts. Carried out on the TCR CDR3, a first-round RT-PCR used the HTBI primer set. MiXCR was run by TCRdb on the multiplex PCR reads, yielding one entry per CDR3 protein. Of 500,000 to 650,000 distinct CDR3 sequences listed, about 15% are singletons. Material: blood. The source is a woman in her fifties or sixties with Graves' ophthalmopathy.

The chain employs TRBV5-6 and TRBJ2-7, with unresolved D. CDR1 and CDR2 (germline): SGHDT, YYEEEE. CDR3 length equals 14 residues. Between the trimmed V and J ends, which lost 0 bases and 3 bases, there was a span of 10 bases. In DNA, the CDR3 is TGTGCCAGCAGCTTGGTTCGAAAAAGCTACGAGCAGTACTTC. It specifies CASSLVRKSYEQYF.

This clonotype was observed at least ten times. The chain joins TRBV28 to TRBJ2-2, with a weak D call TRBD2 (7 bases). V was pared by 7 bases and J by 2 bases, with 14 bases between. The germline V gene encodes CDR1 MDHEN and CDR2 SYDVKM. The CDR3 length is 15 residues. The CDR3 is CASTWGGANTGELFF. The CDR3 DNA is TGTGCCAGCACCTGGGGGGGGGCTAACACCGGGGAGCTGTTTTTT.

This clonotype showed up just a few times. The V and J genes are TRBV11-3 and TRBJ2-7; D is ambiguous. CDR3 size: 13 residues. Germline CDR1 SGHNT, CDR2 YENEEA. V gave up 4 bases and J gave up 2 bases, with 9 bases separating them. CDR3 DNA sequence: TGTGCCAGCAGCTGGTCAGGCCCCTACGAGCAGTACTTC. Its translation: CASSWSGPYEQYF.

The genes are TRBV9 and TRBJ2-1; D gene unclear. Per the germline V gene, CDR1 is SGDLS and CDR2 is YYNGEE. Trimming left V 3 bases short and J 4 bases short, with 8 bases between. CDR3 length equals 13 residues. The DNA of the CDR3 is TGTGCCAGCAGCGAGACCCAATACAATGAGCAGTTCTTC. Translation: CASSETQYNEQFF.

The J gene is TRBJ1-1, the V gene TRBV7-8; D gene uncertain. Germline loops: CDR1 SGHVS, CDR2 FQNEAQ. This CDR3 has 16 residues. V gave up 4 bases and J gave up 7 bases, with 22 bases separating them. CDR3 nucleotide sequence: TGTGCCAGCAGCTACCCTGGAGAGTCGAGATCCGATGAAGCTTTCTTT. As protein: CASSYPGESRSDEAFF. Based on the CDR3 plus reference TRBV7-8 and TRBJ1-1, the full variable domain is GAGVSQSPRYKVAKRGQDVALRCDPISGHVSLFWYQQALGQGPEFLTYFQNEAQLDKSGLPSDRFFAERPEGSVSTLKIQRTQQEDSAVYLCASSYPGESRSDEAFFGQGTRLTVV.

This clonotype was seen ten or more times. This chain joins TRBV5-1 and TRBJ2-1; the D is unclear. Germline loops: CDR1 SGHRS, CDR2 YFSETQ. Trimming pared 0 bases from V and 4 bases from J, leaving 8 bases between. The CDR3 spans 14 residues. The CDR3 region is CASSLGQRYNEQFF. CDR3 DNA: TGCGCCAGCAGCTTGGGGCAGAGGTACAATGAGCAGTTCTTC.

At least ten counts were recorded for this clonotype. The chain couples TRBV28 to TRBJ1-1; 8 bases agree with TRBD1. The germline gives CDR1 MDHEN, CDR2 SYDVKM. The CDR3 spans 15 residues. With V trimmed by 5 bases and J by 1 base, 6 bases remained unmatched. In DNA form, the CDR3 reads TGTGCCAGCAGTGTACGACAGGGGACGAACACTGAAGCTTTCTTT. Amino acids: CASSVRQGTNTEAFF.